The T cell receptor (beta chain) described here comes from a study of blood T cell repertoires in COVID-19. Study summary: The study drew acute and convalescent COVID-19 samples from the United States, Italy and Spain. PBMCs, B-cell-depleted T cells, or T cells provided the cDNA or gDNA that made up the material.

Per the original data handling: Quantification of nucleated cells was approximated via reference gene primer amplification. Method: immunoSEQ multiplex PCR; TCRdb's copy keeps in-frame clones and lacks some. The DNA gave D and trimming, while V, J and clone size come from that table. This sample has around 98,000 clones, with about 85% found just once. The CDR3 spans 15 residues. Germline V gives CDR1 MNHEY, CDR2 SVGAGI. The germline V and J ends were trimmed by 0 bases and 1 base, with 9 bases remaining between them. The chain couples TRBV6-5 to TRBJ1-2; D not certain. This sequence was found in a man between 65 and 85 years old with acute or convalescent COVID-19. Input material: peripheral blood. The CDR3 bases are TGTGCCAGCAGTTACTCGCGAGGGTTTAACTATGGCTACACCTTC. Its translation is CASSYSRGFNYGYTF.